This T cell receptor (beta chain) derives from a study of blood T cell repertoires in COVID-19. Study-level background: Nucleic acid was either cDNA or gDNA, and it came from T cells, B-cell-depleted T cells, or PBMCs.

V shed 1 base and J shed 6 bases, with 19 bases lying between them. Germline V lookup: CDR1 SGHNT, CDR2 YYREEE (reference sequence). CDR3 length: 17 residues. Data came from immunoSEQ multiplex PCR; TCRdb stores just in-frame clones and leaves some out. This table has approximately 250,000 clones, almost 85% appearing once. Sequencing was performed on peripheral blood. This clonotype originated in a man aged 45-65 years with acute or convalescent COVID-19. The V gene is TRBV5-4, the J gene TRBJ2-2; the D gene is possibly TRBD2 (5 bases). The CDR3: CASSLQGGRGSAGELFF. CDR3 bases: TGTGCCAGCAGCTTGCAAGGTGGGAGAGGGAGCGCCGGGGAGCTGTTTTTT.